The 9 T cell receptor beta chains below were found in one sample sequenced in a study of long-term antiretroviral therapy in people with HIV. Researchers ran immunoSEQ v3.0 at survey level. TCRdb's copy holds only in-frame clones and misses some; the assay was immunoSEQ multiplex PCR. The table has approximately 18,000 clones, 60% to 80% seen once. The source material was unsorted PBMCs, sampled 2.3 years after starting antiretroviral therapy. Every receptor here comes from a woman between 35 and 50 years old with HIV.

This clone was seen just once. V gene TRBV7-2 combines with J gene TRBJ2-7, with TRBD1 as a possible D gene (6 bases). The V and J ends lost 4 bases and 6 bases respectively, with 16 bases between them. The CDR3 consists of 14 residues. Germline values: CDR1 SGHTA, CDR2 FQGNSA. The CDR3 DNA sequence: TGTGCCAGCAGCTCATATGGACAGCCGTCCGAGCAGTACTTC. Amino acids: CASSSYGQPSEQYF.

CDR3: CASSQLPGQGAYNPDEQYF. CDR3 DNA: TGCGCCAGCAGCCAACTCCCGGGACAGGGGGCCTATAATCCAGACGAGCAGTACTTC. The chain couples TRBV4-1 to TRBJ2-7; 12 positions match TRBD1. The germline V gene encodes CDR1 MGHRA and CDR2 YSYEKL. This CDR3 spans 19 amino acids. V lost 2 bases and J lost 5; bases outside the gene matches: 16.

The chain is built from TRBV6-1 and TRBJ1-3, with a weak D call TRBD1 (5 bases). CDR1 and CDR2 (germline): MNHNS, SASEGT. CDR3 size: 16 residues. V was shortened by 0 bases and J by 2 bases, with 11 bases between the two germline ends. The CDR3 reads CASSEAMSGTGNTIYF. CDR3 coding DNA: TGTGCCAGCAGTGAAGCCATGTCAGGGACTGGAAACACCATATATTTT.

This chain connects TRBV5-1 to TRBJ2-1, with D perhaps TRBD1 (5 bases). V dropped 4 bases and J dropped 1 base, with 18 bases sitting between them. The CDR3 sequence is 17 residues long. Germline CDR1 reads SGHRS; CDR2 reads YFSETQ. CDR3 nucleotides: TGCGCCAGCAGCCCGGTGGGGCGGTGGGTTTCCTACAATGAGCAGTTCTTC. Protein: CASSPVGRWVSYNEQFF.

The chain has TRBV10-3 and TRBJ1-6; D might be TRBD1 (5 bases). Germline V CDR1 and CDR2: ENHRY, SYGVKD. The CDR3 is 16 residues long. V lost 0 bases to trimming and J lost 6 bases, with 12 bases between them. CDR3 region: CAISESGGQVNSPLHF. CDR3 in DNA: TGTGCCATCAGTGAGTCGGGGGGTCAGGTTAATTCACCCCTCCACTTT.

This clone was found once. This chain connects TRBV5-4 to TRBJ1-2; the D is unclear. Germline V lookup: CDR1 SGHNT, CDR2 YYREEE (reference sequence). This CDR3 contains 15 residues. V lost 0 bases and J lost 2, with 11 bases in between. The CDR3 is CASSLALKGNYGYTF. The CDR3 DNA reads TGTGCCAGCAGCTTGGCCCTGAAGGGCAACTATGGCTACACCTTC.

The chain has TRBV5-1 and TRBJ2-2, with D perhaps TRBD2 (5 bases). CDR3 length: 14 amino acids. V was pared by 0 bases and J by 4 bases, with 7 bases between. Per germline, CDR1 SGHRS and CDR2 YFSETQ. The CDR3 is CASSLVEATGELFF. The CDR3 DNA reads TGCGCCAGCAGCTTGGTGGAGGCCACCGGGGAGCTGTTTTTT.

As to this clone: The junction and the germline gene differ at one end; a read error may be behind it. This chain links TRBV5-4 with TRBJ2-5, with TRBD2 matching 11 bases. Germline V gives CDR1 SGHNT, CDR2 YYREEE (reference sequence). This CDR3 region has 15 residues. CDR3 DNA sequence: TGTGTCAGCAGCCCGGGACTAGCGGAACAAGAGACCCAGTACTTC. Its translation: CVSSPGLAEQETQYF.

This CDR3 is CASSYSGDALYGYTF. DNA for the CDR3: TGTGCCAGCAGTTACTCCGGGGACGCCCTCTATGGCTACACCTTC. This sequence joins TRBV6-5 and TRBJ1-2, with a possible D match to TRBD1 (5 bases). CDR3 length: 15 amino acids. V was shortened by 0 bases and J by 4 bases, with 12 bases between the two germline ends. The germline V gene encodes CDR1 MNHEY and CDR2 SVGAGI.